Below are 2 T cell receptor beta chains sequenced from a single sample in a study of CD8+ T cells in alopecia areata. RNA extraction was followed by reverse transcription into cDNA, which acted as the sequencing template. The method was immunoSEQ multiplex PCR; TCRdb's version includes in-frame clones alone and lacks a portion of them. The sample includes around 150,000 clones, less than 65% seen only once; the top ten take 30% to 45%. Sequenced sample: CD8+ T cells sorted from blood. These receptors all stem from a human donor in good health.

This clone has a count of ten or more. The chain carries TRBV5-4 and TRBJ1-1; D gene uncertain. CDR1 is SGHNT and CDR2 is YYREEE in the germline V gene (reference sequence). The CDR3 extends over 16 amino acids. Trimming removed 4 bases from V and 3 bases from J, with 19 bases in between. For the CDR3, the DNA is TGTGCCAGCAGCCTGCGGACCCTCCTCTGGGACACTGAAGCTTTCTTT. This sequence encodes CASSLRTLLWDTEAFF.

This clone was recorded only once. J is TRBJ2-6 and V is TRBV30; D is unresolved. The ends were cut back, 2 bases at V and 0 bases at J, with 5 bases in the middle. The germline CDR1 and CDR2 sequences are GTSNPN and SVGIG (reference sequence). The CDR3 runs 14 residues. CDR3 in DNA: TGTGCCTGGAGTTTGGGCTCTGGGGCCAACGTCCTGACTTTC. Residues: CAWSLGSGANVLTF.